The source of this T cell receptor (beta chain) is a study of blood T cell repertoires in COVID-19. The ends lost 5 bases at V and 5 bases at J; junction bases unmatched: 8. This CDR3 has 14 residues. Germline V gene lookup returns CDR1 MDHEN and CDR2 SYDVKM. As processed by the authors: Reference gene primer amplification gave estimated nucleated cell counts. The method was immunoSEQ multiplex PCR; TCRdb's version includes in-frame clones alone and lacks a portion of them. V, J and clone size are taken as reported in that table, and D and trimming were inferred from the DNA itself. The sample has a few hundred thousand clones, around 90% seen once. Cohorts were determined from participant-reported clinical history.

Sample: PBMCs or T cells enriched from blood (not recorded which). V usage is TRBV28 and J usage is TRBJ1-1; TRBD1 agrees at 7 bases. This TCR was sampled from a man younger than 45 who had recovered from COVID-19. This chain's CDR3 is CASSTYRGMTEAFF. The CDR3 nucleotides read TGTGCCAGCAGTACTTACAGGGGTATGACTGAAGCTTTCTTT.